This TCR beta chain was documented in a study of shared clonotypes between healthy human individuals. Terminally differentiated effector memory CD45RA+ cells were excluded from the naive CD8 cells, which were CD45RO-negative and positively selected for CCR7. The CDR3 is 12 residues long. Germline V gene data show CDR1 as MNHNY and CDR2 as SVGAGI (reference sequence). The ends were cut back, 4 bases at V and 4 bases at J, with 8 bases in the middle. Clones were read by immunoSEQ multiplex PCR, and TCRdb kept only the in-frame ones, dropping some. This repertoire shows about 2.2 million clones, roughly 91% found once; its top ten account for roughly 1.8%.

This TCR was recovered from a young man in good health. Some clones in this sample may be carry-over from other donors' samples. The sequenced sample was naive CD8+ T cells from PBMCs. The chain carries TRBV6-6 and TRBJ2-7; D unclear. In nucleotides, the CDR3 is TGTGCCAGCAGTTCTACGGCTTACGAGCAGTACTTC. Translated: CASSSTAYEQYF.